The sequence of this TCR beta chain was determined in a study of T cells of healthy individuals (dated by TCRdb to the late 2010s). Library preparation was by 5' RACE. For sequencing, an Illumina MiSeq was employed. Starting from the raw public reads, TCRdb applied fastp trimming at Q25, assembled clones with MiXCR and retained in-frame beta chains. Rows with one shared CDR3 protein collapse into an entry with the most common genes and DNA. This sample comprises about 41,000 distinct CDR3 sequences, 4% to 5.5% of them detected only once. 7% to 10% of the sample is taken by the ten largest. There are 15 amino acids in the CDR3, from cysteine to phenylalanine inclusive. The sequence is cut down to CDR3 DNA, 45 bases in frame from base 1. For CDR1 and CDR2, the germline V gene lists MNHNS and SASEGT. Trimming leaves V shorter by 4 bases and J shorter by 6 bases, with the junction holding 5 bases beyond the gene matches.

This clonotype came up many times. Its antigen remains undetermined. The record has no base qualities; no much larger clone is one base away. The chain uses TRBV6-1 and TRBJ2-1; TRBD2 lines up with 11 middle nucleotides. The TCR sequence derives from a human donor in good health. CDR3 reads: CASSAQLAGANEQFF. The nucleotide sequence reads TGTGCCAGCAGTGCCCAACTAGCGGGAGCCAATGAGCAGTTCTTC.